These T cell receptor beta chains were read from a single sample in a study of early T cells in non-severe SARS-CoV-2 infection. TCRdb called the 5' RACE reads again in MiXCR, with one record for every CDR3 protein. The table has about 45,000 distinct CDR3 sequences, more than 9% seen once. What was sequenced was whole blood. The source is an adult who was a healthcare worker with PCR-confirmed SARS-CoV-2 infection or an uninfected control (not recorded which). Both conserved end residues are part of each CDR3. D genes are given only for firm matches. Clone size is shown for a subset of rows, as once, few, many or a class of expanded clone.

v_call	clone_size	d_call	j_call	cdr3_nt	cdr3_aa
TRBV5-6	many	NA	TRBJ2-2	TGTGCCAGCAGCCACACCTCCGGGAAAGGCCCCAGGGGGGAGCTGTTTTTT	CASSHTSGKGPRGELFF
TRBV4-1	few	NA	TRBJ2-2	TGCGCCAGCAGCCAAGATAGGGCAGGAAAGCTTTTACCCGGGGAGCTGTTTTTT	CASSQDRAGKLLPGELFF
TRBV12-3/TRBV12-4	many	NA	TRBJ2-7	TGTGCCAGCAGGCAGGCAGGGGGGGAAGACGAGCAGTACTTC	CASRQAGGEDEQYF
TRBV18	NA	NA	TRBJ2-3	TGTGCCAGCTCACCACCCCTCACAGATACGCAGTATTTT	CASSPPLTDTQYF
TRBV14	NA	TRBD1	TRBJ1-1	TGTGCCAGCAGCTGGGACAGGGGTACTGAAGCTTTCTTT	CASSWDRGTEAFF
TRBV7-9	many	TRBD2	TRBJ2-5	TGTGCCAGCAGCTCCTGGACTAGCGGGAGTGGGGAGACCCAGTACTTC	CASSSWTSGSGETQYF
TRBV10-3	many	NA	TRBJ1-5	TGTGCCATCAGTGACGGTTATGTTCAGCCCCAGCATTTT	CAISDGYVQPQHF
TRBV4-3	NA	TRBD2	TRBJ2-3	TGCGCCAGCAGCCAAGAGGAGAGAGCGGGACGAGATACGCAGTATTTT	CASSQEERAGRDTQYF
TRBV6-2/TRBV6-3	many	NA	TRBJ2-2	TGTGCCAGCAGTCACAGCCCAAGGAACACCGGGGAGCTGTTTTTT	CASSHSPRNTGELFF
TRBV29-1	many	NA	TRBJ2-1	TGCAGCGTCTTCTTCAGGGGGGGTTACAATGAGCAGTTCTTC	CSVFFRGGYNEQFF
TRBV7-9	many	TRBD1	TRBJ2-3	TGTGCCAGCAGCTTATCACAGGGGGCAGATACGCAGTATTTT	CASSLSQGADTQYF
TRBV18	few	TRBD2	TRBJ2-1	TGTGCCAGCTCACCACAGCGCGGGAGCGGCGGCAATGAGCAGTTCTTC	CASSPQRGSGGNEQFF
TRBV6-2/TRBV6-3	many	TRBD2	TRBJ2-1	TGTGCCAGCATTGGGACTAGCTGGAATGAGCAGTTCTTC	CASIGTSWNEQFF
TRBV6-1	many	TRBD2	TRBJ2-1	TGTGCCAGCAGTGAACAGGGACTAGCGGGAAGCAATGAGCAGTTCTTC	CASSEQGLAGSNEQFF
TRBV5-5	NA	TRBD1	TRBJ2-1	TGTGCCAGCAGCCCAGGACAGGAGTACAATGAGCAGTTCTTC	CASSPGQEYNEQFF
TRBV7-9	many	TRBD1	TRBJ2-7	TGTGCCAGCAGCCAGCGGACAGGGTACGAGCAGTACTTC	CASSQRTGYEQYF
TRBV10-3	NA	NA	TRBJ2-5	TGTGCCATCAGTGAGACTGGGGAGACCCAGTACTTC	CAISETGETQYF
TRBV28	NA	TRBD1	TRBJ2-5	TGTGCCAGCAGCCGCAGCCCCGGGACAGGGTTACAGACCCAGTACTTC	CASSRSPGTGLQTQYF
TRBV27	many	NA	TRBJ2-3	TGTGCCAGCAGTTTTTCTTCGGGATTTGAGGCAGATACGCAGTATTTT	CASSFSSGFEADTQYF
TRBV4-3	NA	NA	TRBJ2-7	TGCGCCAGCAGCCACCCCCTGGGAGGCGAGCAGTACTTC	CASSHPLGGEQYF
TRBV10-3	few	TRBD1	TRBJ1-6	TGTGCCATCAGTGAGTCGGGACAGGGCTATAATTCACCCCTCCACTTT	CAISESGQGYNSPLHF
TRBV6-2/TRBV6-3	many	TRBD1	TRBJ1-2	TGTGCCAGCAGTCCCGGGACAGGGAGATATGGCTACACCTTC	CASSPGTGRYGYTF
TRBV7-2	NA	NA	TRBJ1-1	TGTGCCAGCAGCTTAAATGGGGCTCCTGAAGCTTTCTTT	CASSLNGAPEAFF
TRBV29-1	many	TRBD1	TRBJ1-2	TGCAGCGTCCAAAGGACAGGGCCTAACTATGGCTACACCTTC	CSVQRTGPNYGYTF
TRBV7-7	many	TRBD2	TRBJ2-5	TGTGCTAGCAGCCCGGGACTAGCGGGAGGGGCCAGGGAGACCCAGTACTTC	CASSPGLAGGARETQYF